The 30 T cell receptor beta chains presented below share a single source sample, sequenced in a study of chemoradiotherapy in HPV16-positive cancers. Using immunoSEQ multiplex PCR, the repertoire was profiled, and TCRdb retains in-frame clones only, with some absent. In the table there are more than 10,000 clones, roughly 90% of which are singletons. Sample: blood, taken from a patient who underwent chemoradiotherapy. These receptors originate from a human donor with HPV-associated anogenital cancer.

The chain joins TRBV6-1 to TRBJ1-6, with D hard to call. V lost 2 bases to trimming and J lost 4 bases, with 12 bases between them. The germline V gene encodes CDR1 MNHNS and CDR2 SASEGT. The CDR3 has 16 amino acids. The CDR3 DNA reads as TGTGCCAGCAGTGAATCCGGACCAAGATATAATTCACCCCTCCACTTT. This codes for CASSESGPRYNSPLHF.

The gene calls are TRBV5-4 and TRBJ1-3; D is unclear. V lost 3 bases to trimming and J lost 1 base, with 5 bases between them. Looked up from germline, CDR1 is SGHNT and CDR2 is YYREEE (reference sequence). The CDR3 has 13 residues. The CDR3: CASSWGSGNTIYF. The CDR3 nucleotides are TGTGCCAGCAGCTGGGGTTCTGGAAACACCATATATTTT.

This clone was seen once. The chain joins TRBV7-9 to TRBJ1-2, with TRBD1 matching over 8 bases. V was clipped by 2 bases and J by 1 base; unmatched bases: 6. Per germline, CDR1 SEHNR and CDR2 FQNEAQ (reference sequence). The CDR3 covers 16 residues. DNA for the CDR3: TGTGCCAGCAGCTTAACGTCAGGGGGCGGTAACTATGGCTACACCTTC. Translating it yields CASSLTSGGGNYGYTF. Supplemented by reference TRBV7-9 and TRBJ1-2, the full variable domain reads DTGVSQNPRHKITKRGQNVTFRCDPISEHNRLYWYRQTLGQGPEFLTYFQNEAQLEKSRLLSDRFSAERPKGSFSTLEIQRTEQGDSAMYLCASSLTSGGGNYGYTFGSGTRLTVV.

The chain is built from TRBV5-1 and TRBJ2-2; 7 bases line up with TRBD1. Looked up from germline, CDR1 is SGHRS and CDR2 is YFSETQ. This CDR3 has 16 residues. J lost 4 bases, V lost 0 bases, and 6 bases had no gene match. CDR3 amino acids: CASSLVGGEGTGELFF. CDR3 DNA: TGCGCCAGCAGCTTGGTAGGGGGCGAGGGCACCGGGGAGCTGTTTTTT.

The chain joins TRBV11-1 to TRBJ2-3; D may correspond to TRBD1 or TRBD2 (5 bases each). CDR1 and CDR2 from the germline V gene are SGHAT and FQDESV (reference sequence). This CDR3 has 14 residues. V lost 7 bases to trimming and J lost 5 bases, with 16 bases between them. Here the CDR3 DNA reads TGTGCCAGCACCGAAGAGTTGGGGGAAGATACGCAGTATTTT. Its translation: CASTEELGEDTQYF.

CDR3 sequence reads: CASSQQTGGIDYEQYF. In DNA, the CDR3 is TGCGCCAGCAGCCAACAGACAGGGGGCATCGACTACGAGCAGTACTTC. The chain couples TRBV4-1 to TRBJ2-7; TRBD1 matches at 10 bases. Germline loops: CDR1 MGHRA, CDR2 YSYEKL. CDR3 length: 16 residues. Unmatched junction bases numbered 7, after V lost 2 bases and J lost 3 bases.

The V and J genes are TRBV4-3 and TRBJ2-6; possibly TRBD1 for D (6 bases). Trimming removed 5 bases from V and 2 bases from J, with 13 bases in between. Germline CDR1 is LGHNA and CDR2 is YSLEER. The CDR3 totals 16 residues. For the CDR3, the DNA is TGCGCCAGCAGCGCACAGGGTGGGACTGGGGCCAACGTCCTGACTTTC. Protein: CASSAQGGTGANVLTF.

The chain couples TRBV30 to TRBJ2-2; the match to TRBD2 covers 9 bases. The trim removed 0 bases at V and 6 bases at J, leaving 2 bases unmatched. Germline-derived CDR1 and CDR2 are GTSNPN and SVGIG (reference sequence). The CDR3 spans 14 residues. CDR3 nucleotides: TGTGCCTGGAGTGTACAGCGGGAGGCCGGGGAGCTGTTTTTT. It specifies CAWSVQREAGELFF.

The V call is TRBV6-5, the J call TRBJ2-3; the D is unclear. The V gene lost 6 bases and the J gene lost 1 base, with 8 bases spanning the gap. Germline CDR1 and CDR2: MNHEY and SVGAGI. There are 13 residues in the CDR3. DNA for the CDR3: TGTGCCAGCAGCCCCATGGGCACAGATACGCAGTATTTT. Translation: CASSPMGTDTQYF.

The chain's CDR3 is CASSLVLAGGHGQYF. CDR3 DNA sequence: TGTGCCAGCAGCTTAGTACTAGCGGGGGGGCATGGGCAGTACTTC. The chain is built from TRBV7-2 and TRBJ2-7; 13 bases fit TRBD2. The J segment lost 9 bases and the V segment lost 1 base, leaving 6 bases of the junction unmatched. This CDR3 region has 15 residues. Germline values: CDR1 SGHTA, CDR2 FQGNSA.

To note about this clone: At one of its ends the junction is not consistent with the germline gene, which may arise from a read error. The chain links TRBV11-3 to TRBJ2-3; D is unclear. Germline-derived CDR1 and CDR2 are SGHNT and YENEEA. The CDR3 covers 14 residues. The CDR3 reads CASSLDRLVDTQYF. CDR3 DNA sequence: TGTGCCAGCAGCCTAGACCGCCTGGTAGATACGCAGTATTTT.

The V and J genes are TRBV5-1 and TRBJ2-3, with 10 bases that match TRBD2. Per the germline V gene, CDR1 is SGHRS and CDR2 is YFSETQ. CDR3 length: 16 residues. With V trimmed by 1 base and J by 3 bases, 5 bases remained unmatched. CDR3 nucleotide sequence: TGCGCCAGCAGCTTGCCGAGCGGGGGGGAGACAGATACGCAGTATTTT. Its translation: CASSLPSGGETDTQYF.

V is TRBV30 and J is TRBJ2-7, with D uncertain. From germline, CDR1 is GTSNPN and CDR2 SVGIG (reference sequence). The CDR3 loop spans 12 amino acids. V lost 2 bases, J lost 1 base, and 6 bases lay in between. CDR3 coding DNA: TGTGCCTGGAGTTATCATTCCTACGAGCAGTACTTC. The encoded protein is CAWSYHSYEQYF.

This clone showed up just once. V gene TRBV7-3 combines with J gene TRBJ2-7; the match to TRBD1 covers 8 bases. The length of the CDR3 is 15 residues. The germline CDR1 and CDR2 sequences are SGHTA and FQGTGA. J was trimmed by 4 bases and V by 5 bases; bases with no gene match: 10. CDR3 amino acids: CASSAGGTGAYEQYF. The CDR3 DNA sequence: TGTGCCAGCAGCGCTGGGGGGACAGGAGCTTACGAGCAGTACTTC. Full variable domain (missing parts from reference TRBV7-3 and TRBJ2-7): GAGVSQTPSNKVTEKGKYVELRCDPISGHTALYWYRQSLGQGPEFLIYFQGTGAADDSGLPNDRFFAVRPEGSVSTLKIQRTERGDSAVYLCASSAGGTGAYEQYFGPGTRLTVT.

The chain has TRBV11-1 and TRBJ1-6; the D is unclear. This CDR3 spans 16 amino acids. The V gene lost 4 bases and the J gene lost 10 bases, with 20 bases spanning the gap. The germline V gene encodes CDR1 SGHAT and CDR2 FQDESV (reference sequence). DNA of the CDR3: TGTGCCAGCAGCTCCGGGCCAGGTTTCTCCCAATCACCCCTCCACTTT. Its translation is CASSSGPGFSQSPLHF.

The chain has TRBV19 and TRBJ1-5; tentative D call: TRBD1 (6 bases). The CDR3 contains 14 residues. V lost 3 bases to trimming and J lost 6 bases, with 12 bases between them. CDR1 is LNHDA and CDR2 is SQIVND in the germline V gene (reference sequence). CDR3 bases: TGTGCCAGTAGTATCCTCGGCAGGGGTCAGCCCCAGCATTTT. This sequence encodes CASSILGRGQPQHF.

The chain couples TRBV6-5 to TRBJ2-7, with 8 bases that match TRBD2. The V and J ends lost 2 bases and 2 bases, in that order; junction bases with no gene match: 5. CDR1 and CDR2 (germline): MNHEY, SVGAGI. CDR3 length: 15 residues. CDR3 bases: TGTGCCAGCAGTTACAACGGGCGGGGGGCCTACGAGCAGTACTTC. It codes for CASSYNGRGAYEQYF.

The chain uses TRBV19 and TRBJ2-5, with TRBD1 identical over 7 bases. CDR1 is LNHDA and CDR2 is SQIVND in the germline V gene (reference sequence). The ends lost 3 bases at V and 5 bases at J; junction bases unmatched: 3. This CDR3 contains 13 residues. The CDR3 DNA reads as TGTGCCAGTAGTATGGACAGGAGCGAGACCCAGTACTTC. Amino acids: CASSMDRSETQYF. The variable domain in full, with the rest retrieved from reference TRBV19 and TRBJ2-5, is DGGITQSPKYLFRKEGQNVTLSCEQNLNHDAMYWYRQDPGQGLRLIYYSQIVNDFQKGDIAEGYSVSREKKESFPLTVTSAQKNPTAFYLCASSMDRSETQYFGPGTRLLVL.

The CDR3 protein is CASSSRPDRVEQFF. DNA of the CDR3: TGTGCCAGCAGCTCCAGGCCCGACAGGGTTGAGCAGTTCTTC. The V call is TRBV11-2, the J call TRBJ2-1, with TRBD1 matching 7 bases. Trimming at V came to 4 bases and at J to 9 bases, leaving 9 bases not matched to a gene. The CDR3 is made up of 14 amino acids. Germline V CDR1 and CDR2: SGHAT, FQNNGV.

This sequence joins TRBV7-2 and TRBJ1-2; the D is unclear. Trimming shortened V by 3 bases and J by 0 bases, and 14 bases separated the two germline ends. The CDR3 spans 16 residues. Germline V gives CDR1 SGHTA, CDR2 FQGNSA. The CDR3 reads CASSLTLLAANYGYTF. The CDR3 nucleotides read TGTGCCAGCAGCTTGACCCTACTGGCAGCTAACTATGGCTACACCTTC.

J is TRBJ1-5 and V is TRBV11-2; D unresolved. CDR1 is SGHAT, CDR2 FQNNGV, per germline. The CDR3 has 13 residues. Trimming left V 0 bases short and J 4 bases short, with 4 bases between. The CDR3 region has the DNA TGTGCCAGCAGCTTAGAATTAAATCAGCCCCAGCATTTT. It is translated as CASSLELNQPQHF.

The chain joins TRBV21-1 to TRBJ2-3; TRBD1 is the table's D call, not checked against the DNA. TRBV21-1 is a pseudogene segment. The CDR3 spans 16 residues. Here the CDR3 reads CASWDSEPSSTDTQYF. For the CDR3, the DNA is TGTGCCAGCTGGGACAGCGAGCCATCTAGCACAGATACGCAGTATTTT.

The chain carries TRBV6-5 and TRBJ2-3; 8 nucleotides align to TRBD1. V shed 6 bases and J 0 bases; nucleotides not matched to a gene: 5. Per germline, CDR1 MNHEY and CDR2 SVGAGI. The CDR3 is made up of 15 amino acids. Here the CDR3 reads CASRNGQGSTDTQYF. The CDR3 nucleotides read TGTGCCAGCAGAAATGGACAGGGAAGCACAGATACGCAGTATTTT.

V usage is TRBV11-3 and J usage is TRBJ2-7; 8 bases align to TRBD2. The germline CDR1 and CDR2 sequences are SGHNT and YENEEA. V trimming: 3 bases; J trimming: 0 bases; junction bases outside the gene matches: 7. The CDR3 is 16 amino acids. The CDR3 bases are TGTGCCAGCAGCTTGAATAGCGGGGTGAGCTCCTACGAGCAGTACTTC. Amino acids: CASSLNSGVSSYEQYF.

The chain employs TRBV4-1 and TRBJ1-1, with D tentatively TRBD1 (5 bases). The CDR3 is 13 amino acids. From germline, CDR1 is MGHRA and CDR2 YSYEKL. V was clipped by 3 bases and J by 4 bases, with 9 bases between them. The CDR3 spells CASSQPGGTEAFF. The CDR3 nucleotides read TGCGCCAGCAGCCAGCCCGGGGGCACTGAAGCTTTCTTT.

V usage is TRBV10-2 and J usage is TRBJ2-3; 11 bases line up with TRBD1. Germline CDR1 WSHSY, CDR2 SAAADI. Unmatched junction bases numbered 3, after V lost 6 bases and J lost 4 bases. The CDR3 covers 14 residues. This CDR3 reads CASRPGQGADTQYF. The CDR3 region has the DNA TGCGCCAGCAGACCGGGACAGGGGGCAGATACGCAGTATTTT.

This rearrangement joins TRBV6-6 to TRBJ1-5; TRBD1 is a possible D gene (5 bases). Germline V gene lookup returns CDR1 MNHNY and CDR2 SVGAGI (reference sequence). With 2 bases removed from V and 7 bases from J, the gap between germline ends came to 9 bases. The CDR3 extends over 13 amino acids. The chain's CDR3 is CASSYTGEQPQHF. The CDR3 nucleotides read TGTGCCAGCAGTTACACGGGGGAGCAGCCCCAGCATTTT.

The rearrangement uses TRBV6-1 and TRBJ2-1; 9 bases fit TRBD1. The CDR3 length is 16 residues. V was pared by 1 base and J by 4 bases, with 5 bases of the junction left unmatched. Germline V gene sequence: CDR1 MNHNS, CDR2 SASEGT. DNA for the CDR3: TGTGCCAGCAGTGAAGACAGGGGGCTTGAATACAATGAGCAGTTCTTC. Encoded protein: CASSEDRGLEYNEQFF.

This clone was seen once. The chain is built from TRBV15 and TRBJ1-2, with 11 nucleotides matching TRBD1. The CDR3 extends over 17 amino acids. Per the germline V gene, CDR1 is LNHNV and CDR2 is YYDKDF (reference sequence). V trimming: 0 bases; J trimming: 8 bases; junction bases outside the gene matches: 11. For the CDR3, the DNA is TGTGCCACCAGCAGAGATCAGAAGGACAGGGGGCGGAGGGGCTACACCTTC. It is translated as CATSRDQKDRGRRGYTF.

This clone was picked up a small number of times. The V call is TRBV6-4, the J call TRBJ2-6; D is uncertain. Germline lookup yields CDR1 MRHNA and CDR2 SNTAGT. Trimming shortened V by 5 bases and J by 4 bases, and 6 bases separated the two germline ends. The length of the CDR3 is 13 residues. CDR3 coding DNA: TGTGCCAGCAGTAGAGACGGGGCCAACGTCCTGACTTTC. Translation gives CASSRDGANVLTF.